Only a few counts were recorded for the clone carrying this T cell receptor beta chain. Its antigen remains unknown. A read error may explain this, as a much larger clone is one base away. CDR1 and CDR2 (germline): SEHNR, FQNEAQ (reference sequence). This CDR3 region has 17 residues. V was trimmed by 5 bases and J by 8 bases, leaving 27 bases between them. Each cell subset's genomic DNA was divided evenly among several immunoSEQ plates. In the original analysis: Junction-only sequences without quality scores were provided by ImmunoSEQ, so filtering was different. TCRdb's table, derived via immunoSEQ multiplex PCR, lists solely in-frame clones and lacks some. The V and J calls and the clone size are those of that table, but D and trimming were determined from the DNA. The sample holds around 500,000 clones, 79% seen once. The sample originates from a study of shared clonotypes between healthy human individuals. Study details: Two female and a few male donors aged 18 to 49 were enrolled.

Study-level results: Genetic and exposure-history diversity was limited by the few donors.

Sequenced sample: PBMCs. This rearrangement joins TRBV7-9 to TRBJ2-5; possibly TRBD1 for D (5 bases). The source is a woman aged 40 to 50 in good health. Some clones in this sample may be carry-over from other donors' samples. In DNA, the CDR3 is TGTGCCAGCAGCGAACTGGACAAATCCGGGTTTCAGGATACCCAGTACTTC. Its translation: CASSELDKSGFQDTQYF.